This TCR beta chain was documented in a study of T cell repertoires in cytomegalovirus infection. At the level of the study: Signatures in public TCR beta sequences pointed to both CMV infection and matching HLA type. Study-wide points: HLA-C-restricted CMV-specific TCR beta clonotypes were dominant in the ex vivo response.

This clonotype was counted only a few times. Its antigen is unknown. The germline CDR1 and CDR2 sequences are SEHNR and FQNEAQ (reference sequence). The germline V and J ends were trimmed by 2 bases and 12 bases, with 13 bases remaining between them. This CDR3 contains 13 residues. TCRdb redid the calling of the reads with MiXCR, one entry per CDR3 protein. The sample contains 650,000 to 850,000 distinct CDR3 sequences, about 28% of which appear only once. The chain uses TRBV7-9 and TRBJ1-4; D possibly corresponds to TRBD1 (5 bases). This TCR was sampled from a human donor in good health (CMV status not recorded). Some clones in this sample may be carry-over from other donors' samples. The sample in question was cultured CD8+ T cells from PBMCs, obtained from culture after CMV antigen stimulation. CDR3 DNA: TGTGCCAGCAGCTTAACCGAAACAGGTGAACTGTTTTTT. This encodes CASSLTETGELFF.